The clone carrying this T cell receptor (beta chain) came up once. The antigen is unknown. This record belongs to a study of T cell responses to AZD1222 COVID-19 vaccine. The table came from immunoSEQ multiplex PCR; TCRdb's copy has only in-frame clones and leaves some out. The data contain around 100,000 clones, about 89% of them seen just once; the ten biggest clones take up approximately 16%. Study-wide results and limits: Following two doses of AZD1222, Spike-specific TCR breadth and depth rose. Donors in the cohort were predominantly white British and more often female, and clonal diversity was possibly underestimated. Vaccine-related CD4 TCRs covered spike, predominating at 160-218 and 743-854.

The sequence was obtained from an adult in good health. This sample comprised peripheral blood, obtained on day 0 of AZD1222 vaccination.

CDR3 amino acids: CASSCSGGLNSNQPQHF. CDR3 DNA: TGTGCCAGCAGCTGCTCAGGGGGCCTAAATAGCAATCAGCCCCAGCATTTT. This sequence joins TRBV7-6 and TRBJ1-5; 8 bases fit TRBD1. There are 17 residues in the CDR3. V shed 4 bases and J 0 bases; nucleotides not matched to a gene: 8. CDR1 and CDR2 from the germline V gene are SGHVS and FNYEAQ.